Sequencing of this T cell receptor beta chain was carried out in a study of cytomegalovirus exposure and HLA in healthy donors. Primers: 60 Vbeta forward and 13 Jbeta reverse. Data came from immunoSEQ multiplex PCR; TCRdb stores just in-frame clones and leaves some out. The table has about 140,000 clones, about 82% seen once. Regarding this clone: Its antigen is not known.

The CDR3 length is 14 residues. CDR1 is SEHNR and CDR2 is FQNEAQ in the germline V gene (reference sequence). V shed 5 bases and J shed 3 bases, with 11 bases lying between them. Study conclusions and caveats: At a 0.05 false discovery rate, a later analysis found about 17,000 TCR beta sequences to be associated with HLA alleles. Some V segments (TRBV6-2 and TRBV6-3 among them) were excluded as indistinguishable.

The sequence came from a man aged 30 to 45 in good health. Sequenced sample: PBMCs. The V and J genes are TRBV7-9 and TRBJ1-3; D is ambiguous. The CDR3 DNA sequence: TGTGCCAGCAGCCCACCAGAAGTTGGAAACACCATATATTTT. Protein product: CASSPPEVGNTIYF.